The 5 T cell receptor beta chains reported below all come from one sample, sequenced in a study of type 1 and type 2 diabetes patients. Genomic DNA was the PCR template. A primer set of 30 forward and 13 reverse primers amplified the CDR3. TCRdb called the multiplex PCR reads again in MiXCR, with one record for every CDR3 protein. The sample lists some 250,000 distinct CDR3 sequences, around 50% seen once, with 12% to 15% in the top ten. The specimen was peripheral blood mononuclear cells (PBMCs). These receptors were taken from a young man with type 2 diabetes.

The chain is built from TRBV10-2 and TRBJ2-3; 7 nucleotides align to TRBD2. The V gene's germline CDR1 is WSHSY and CDR2 SAAADI. This CDR3 has 13 residues. V was pared by 6 bases and J by 5 bases, with 5 bases of the junction left unmatched. The CDR3 protein is CASRRGGQDTQYF. In DNA, the CDR3 is TGCGCCAGCAGGCGGGGAGGGCAAGATACGCAGTATTTT.

This chain joins TRBV15 and TRBJ1-2; the D gene is possibly TRBD1 (5 bases). The CDR3 runs 15 residues. V gave up 0 bases and J gave up 5 bases, with 13 bases separating them. Germline V gives CDR1 LNHNV, CDR2 YYDKDF (reference sequence). CDR3 sequence reads: CATSRDLGTEYGYTF. CDR3 DNA sequence: TGTGCCACCAGCAGAGATCTAGGGACGGAATATGGCTACACCTTC.

The V gene is TRBV7-8, the J gene TRBJ1-3, with 10 bases fitting TRBD1. J gave up 3 bases and V 5 bases, and 4 bases lay outside the gene matches. This CDR3 comprises 15 residues. Germline V lookup: CDR1 SGHVS, CDR2 FQNEAQ. The CDR3 region has the DNA TGTGCCAGCAGCAATGACAGGGGGCTTGGAAACACCATATATTTT. It encodes CASSNDRGLGNTIYF.

The chain joins TRBV20-1 to TRBJ2-2; D gene ambiguous. The CDR3 spans 15 residues. Germline V gene sequence: CDR1 DFQATT, CDR2 SNEGSKA (reference sequence). Trimming took off 5 bases at V and 5 bases at J, with 18 bases between the two ends. The CDR3 loop is CSALDRGHQTGELFF. Here the CDR3 DNA reads TGCAGTGCTCTCGACCGTGGGCATCAGACCGGGGAGCTGTTTTTT.

V gene TRBV19 combines with J gene TRBJ1-1; TRBD1 might be the D (6 bases). Germline V lookup: CDR1 LNHDA, CDR2 SQIVND (reference sequence). Trimming cost V 5 bases and J 4 bases, with 20 bases left between them. The length of the CDR3 is 16 residues. The CDR3 bases are TGTGCCAGTAGTGCACCCAACAGGGCATCCGTCACTGAAGCTTTCTTT. It specifies CASSAPNRASVTEAFF.